The following is a TCR beta chain sequence with its context. In the original analysis: The assay estimated nucleated cells by amplifying reference gene primers. The repertoire was sequenced with immunoSEQ multiplex PCR; TCRdb's copy has only in-frame clones and lacks some. V and J calls and clone size are copied from that table; D and trimming were computed from the DNA. The table lists around 160,000 clones, roughly 88% of them singletons. These data are taken from a study of blood T cell repertoires in COVID-19. Seattle's cohort entered during active infection and was followed longitudinally. With 1 base clipped from V and 6 bases from J, the junction kept 2 bases outside the gene matches. Per the germline V gene, CDR1 is LGHDT and CDR2 is YNNKEL (reference sequence). The CDR3 has 15 amino acids.

This TCR was recovered from a woman aged 60 to 75 with COVID-19, enrolled during active disease. Sequenced sample: peripheral blood. V usage is TRBV3-1 (or the pseudogene TRBV3-2) and J usage is TRBJ2-1, with 11 bases that match TRBD2. DNA of the CDR3: TGTGCCAGCAGCCAAGTTAGCGGGGGGGCCAATGAGCAGTTCTTC. This gives the protein CASSQVSGGANEQFF.